This TCR beta chain was recovered during a study of cytomegalovirus exposure and HLA in healthy donors. The CDR3 is 16 residues long. Trimming cost V 3 bases and J 8 bases; bases outside gene matches: 14. Germline loops: CDR1 SGHRS, CDR2 YFSETQ. PCR primers comprised 60 Vbeta and 13 Jbeta primers. In the study's own analysis: In a later analysis, the count reached some 73 million unique TCR beta chains, with about 9.9 million shared. This table comes from immunoSEQ multiplex PCR, and its TCRdb copy is limited to in-frame clones, with some not included. V, J and clone size were drawn from that table, and D and trimming were deduced from the DNA. This repertoire shows just over 150,000 clones, 70% to 90% found once; its top ten account for 2% to 2.5%.

V and J are TRBV5-1 and TRBJ2-1; 7 nucleotides line up with TRBD2. The source of this sequence is a woman aged 18-35 years in good health and CMV-seronegative. The material sequenced was PBMCs. CDR3 sequence (DNA): TGCGCCAGCAGCTCCGGAGTACTGGCGGGAGAAGATGAGCAGTTCTTC. Translation gives CASSSGVLAGEDEQFF. Combining the CDR3 with reference TRBV5-1 and TRBJ2-1 gives the whole variable domain KAGVTQTPRYLIKTRGQQVTLSCSPISGHRSVSWYQQTPGQGLQFLFEYFSETQRNKGNFPGRFSGRQFSNSRSEMNVSTLELGDSALYLCASSSGVLAGEDEQFFGPGTRLTVL.